This T cell receptor beta chain was documented in a study of T cell responses to AZD1222 COVID-19 vaccine. Study-wide background: Second-dose intervals of approximately 4 or approximately 12 weeks were pooled.

The ends were cut back, 3 bases at V and 3 bases at J, with 9 bases in the middle. Germline V gene sequence: CDR1 SNHLY, CDR2 FYNNEI. CDR3 length: 14 amino acids. Method: immunoSEQ multiplex PCR; TCRdb's copy keeps in-frame clones and lacks some. Of 90,000 or so clones listed, approximately 83% are singletons. Study outcomes and limitations: Spike-specific TCR depth and breadth grew after two AZD1222 doses. Repertoires were sampled only after the peak T cell response.

As for this clone: Its antigen is not known.

The TCR sequence derives from an adult in good health. This material consisted of peripheral blood, taken on day 0 of AZD1222 vaccination. This chain joins TRBV2 and TRBJ1-5; D is undetermined. The CDR3 DNA is TGTGCCAGCAGTGAGGAGGTCCCCAATCAGCCCCAGCATTTT. Amino acids: CASSEEVPNQPQHF.